A selection of T cell receptor beta chains follows, all from one sample in a study of cytomegalovirus exposure and HLA in healthy donors. Profiling relied on immunoSEQ multiplex PCR, and the TCRdb table lists in-frame clones only, not all of them. The listing records 65,000 to 90,000 clones. Sample: PBMCs. Receptors were obtained from a man aged 40-50 years in good health and CMV-seronegative. Each CDR3 is given with its conserved first and last residue. Fields, in order: CDR3 protein, CDR3 DNA, clone size, J gene, D gene, V gene. The D gene is left open where the match is weak. Only some rows state a clone size, as once, few, many or a class for expanded clones.

CDR3 protein: CASSTSLGREWGGYTF
CDR3 DNA: TGTGCCAGCAGCACTTCATTGGGAAGGGAGTGGGGAGGCTACACCTTC
clone size: NA
J gene: TRBJ1-2
D gene: NA
V gene: TRBV27

CDR3 protein: CASSLEMGTGHNEQFF
CDR3 DNA: TGTGCCAGCAGCTTAGAAATGGGGACTGGGCACAATGAGCAGTTCTTC
clone size: NA
J gene: TRBJ2-1
D gene: NA
V gene: TRBV7-9

CDR3 protein: CASSTRTSGGYEQYF
CDR3 DNA: TGTGCCAGTAGTACCCGGACTAGCGGGGGGTACGAGCAGTACTTC
clone size: NA
J gene: TRBJ2-7
D gene: TRBD2
V gene: TRBV19

CDR3 protein: CASSRGTGTTEAFF
CDR3 DNA: TGCGCCAGCAGCCGGGGGACAGGGACTACTGAAGCTTTCTTT
clone size: NA
J gene: TRBJ1-1
D gene: TRBD1
V gene: TRBV4-1

CDR3 protein: CASSLGVEQFF
CDR3 DNA: TGTGCCAGCAGCTTAGGAGTAGAGCAGTTCTTC
clone size: NA
J gene: TRBJ2-1
D gene: NA
V gene: TRBV7-9

CDR3 protein: CSVRQASVTNEKLFF
CDR3 DNA: TGCAGCGTTCGGCAGGCTTCGGTTACTAATGAAAAACTGTTTTTT
clone size: NA
J gene: TRBJ1-4
D gene: NA
V gene: TRBV29-1

CDR3 protein: CASSLEQGTTEAFF
CDR3 DNA: TGTGCCAGCAGCTTAGAACAGGGGACCACTGAAGCTTTCTTT
clone size: medium-sized
J gene: TRBJ1-1
D gene: TRBD1
V gene: TRBV7-6

CDR3 protein: CASSLGRGYGYTF
CDR3 DNA: TGTGCCAGCAGTTTGGGCAGGGGCTATGGCTACACCTTC
clone size: NA
J gene: TRBJ1-2
D gene: NA
V gene: TRBV28

CDR3 protein: CASSQVWQGDGTQYF
CDR3 DNA: TGTGCCAGCAGCCAAGTCTGGCAGGGTGATGGGACCCAGTACTTC
clone size: NA
J gene: TRBJ2-5
D gene: NA
V gene: TRBV14

CDR3 protein: CASSSTGVDSYEQYF
CDR3 DNA: TGTGCCAGCAGCTCGACAGGAGTAGACTCCTACGAGCAGTACTTC
clone size: NA
J gene: TRBJ2-7
D gene: NA
V gene: TRBV11-2

CDR3 protein: CASSQASGGAYNEQFF
CDR3 DNA: TGCGCCAGCAGCCAGGCTAGCGGGGGGGCCTACAATGAGCAGTTCTTC
clone size: NA
J gene: TRBJ2-1
D gene: TRBD2
V gene: TRBV4-1

CDR3 protein: CASSREISSGNTIYF
CDR3 DNA: TGTGCCAGTAGTCGGGAGATAAGCTCTGGAAACACCATATATTTT
clone size: NA
J gene: TRBJ1-3
D gene: NA
V gene: TRBV19

CDR3 protein: CASSYGPTGAREQYF
CDR3 DNA: TGTGCCAGCAGTTACGGGCCCACAGGGGCCCGCGAGCAGTACTTC
clone size: NA
J gene: TRBJ2-7
D gene: TRBD1
V gene: TRBV6-5

CDR3 protein: CASSPSGGTQPQHF
CDR3 DNA: TGTGCCAGCTCACCCAGCGGGGGAACTCAGCCCCAGCATTTT
clone size: NA
J gene: TRBJ1-5
D gene: NA
V gene: TRBV18

CDR3 protein: CASSGHFSGNTIYF
CDR3 DNA: TGTGCCAGTTCGGGACACTTCTCTGGAAACACCATATATTTT
clone size: NA
J gene: TRBJ1-3
D gene: NA
V gene: TRBV30

CDR3 protein: CASSLSGGGQNSPLHF
CDR3 DNA: TGCGCCAGCAGCCTATCTGGGGGCGGGCAGAATTCACCCCTCCACTTT
clone size: NA
J gene: TRBJ1-6
D gene: NA
V gene: TRBV5-1

CDR3 protein: CATKWGGRYNEQFF
CDR3 DNA: TGTGCCACCAAATGGGGGGGCCGATACAATGAGCAGTTCTTC
clone size: NA
J gene: TRBJ2-1
D gene: NA
V gene: TRBV15

CDR3 protein: CSVEAREGARGTDTQYF
CDR3 DNA: TGCAGCGTTGAAGCCAGGGAGGGTGCTAGGGGCACAGATACGCAGTATTTT
clone size: NA
J gene: TRBJ2-3
D gene: TRBD2
V gene: TRBV29-1

CDR3 protein: CSVDLATEAFF
CDR3 DNA: TGCAGCGTTGACCTGGCCACTGAAGCTTTCTTT
clone size: NA
J gene: TRBJ1-1
D gene: NA
V gene: TRBV29-1

CDR3 protein: CASSSDRVVTFF
CDR3 DNA: TGTGCCAGCAGCTCGGACAGGGTCGTAACTTTCTTT
clone size: NA
J gene: TRBJ1-1
D gene: TRBD1
V gene: TRBV11-1

CDR3 protein: CSARDSYEQFF
CDR3 DNA: TGCAGTGCTAGGGACTCTTATGAGCAGTTCTTC
clone size: NA
J gene: TRBJ2-1
D gene: NA
V gene: TRBV20-1

CDR3 protein: CASRRVYEQYF
CDR3 DNA: TGTGCCAGCAGACGCGTCTACGAGCAGTACTTC
clone size: NA
J gene: TRBJ2-7
D gene: NA
V gene: TRBV2

CDR3 protein: CASSQDNSPYEQYF
CDR3 DNA: TGTGCCAGCAGCCAAGATAATTCCCCCTACGAGCAGTACTTC
clone size: NA
J gene: TRBJ2-7
D gene: NA
V gene: TRBV4-2

CDR3 protein: CASSLDGGGAIDEQYF
CDR3 DNA: TGTGCCAGCAGCTTAGACGGCGGGGGGGCCATCGACGAGCAGTACTTC
clone size: NA
J gene: TRBJ2-7
D gene: TRBD2
V gene: TRBV7-2

CDR3 protein: CASTQTGVDTEAFF
CDR3 DNA: TGTGCCAGCACTCAAACGGGGGTTGACACTGAAGCTTTCTTT
clone size: NA
J gene: TRBJ1-1
D gene: NA
V gene: TRBV27

CDR3 protein: CATAWGGTPEKLFF
CDR3 DNA: TGTGCCACCGCGTGGGGGGGGACCCCTGAAAAACTGTTTTTT
clone size: NA
J gene: TRBJ1-4
D gene: NA
V gene: TRBV2

CDR3 protein: CASSETGNYNSPLHF
CDR3 DNA: TGCGCCAGCAGCGAGACAGGGAACTATAATTCACCCCTCCACTTT
clone size: NA
J gene: TRBJ1-6
D gene: TRBD1
V gene: TRBV5-1

CDR3 protein: CASSLQSDSNQPQHF
CDR3 DNA: TGTGCCAGCAGCTTACAATCAGATAGCAATCAGCCCCAGCATTTT
clone size: NA
J gene: TRBJ1-5
D gene: NA
V gene: TRBV7-2

CDR3 protein: CASSRITRGSRGNQPQHF
CDR3 DNA: TGTGCCAGCAGCCGAATAACGCGGGGTTCCCGGGGCAATCAGCCCCAGCATTTT
clone size: NA
J gene: TRBJ1-5
D gene: NA
V gene: TRBV5-8

CDR3 protein: CASRRQGDMNTEAFF
CDR3 DNA: TGTGCCAGCAGGCGACAGGGGGACATGAACACTGAAGCTTTCTTT
clone size: NA
J gene: TRBJ1-1
D gene: TRBD1
V gene: TRBV6-4

CDR3 protein: CASSKISEDTEAFF
CDR3 DNA: TGCGCCAGCAGCAAGATTTCAGAGGACACTGAAGCTTTCTTT
clone size: NA
J gene: TRBJ1-1
D gene: NA
V gene: TRBV5-1

CDR3 protein: CASSPRAGPDTEAFF
CDR3 DNA: TGTGCCAGCAGCCCCCGGGCAGGGCCTGACACTGAAGCTTTCTTT
clone size: NA
J gene: TRBJ1-1
D gene: NA
V gene: TRBV7-8

CDR3 protein: CAGTGTANTGELFF
CDR3 DNA: TGTGCCGGCACCGGGACAGCGAACACCGGGGAGCTGTTTTTT
clone size: NA
J gene: TRBJ2-2
D gene: TRBD1
V gene: TRBV30

CDR3 protein: CASSWGDGTDTQYF
CDR3 DNA: TGTGCCAGCAGCTGGGGGGACGGCACAGATACGCAGTATTTT
clone size: NA
J gene: TRBJ2-3
D gene: NA
V gene: TRBV5-4

CDR3 protein: CASSPRDRYNEQFF
CDR3 DNA: TGTGCCAGCAGCCCCCGGGACAGGTACAATGAGCAGTTCTTC
clone size: NA
J gene: TRBJ2-1
D gene: TRBD1
V gene: TRBV11-3

CDR3 protein: CAISIYPPGARSGNTIYF
CDR3 DNA: TGTGCCATCAGCATTTACCCCCCAGGGGCCCGTAGTGGAAACACCATATATTTT
clone size: NA
J gene: TRBJ1-3
D gene: NA
V gene: TRBV10-3

CDR3 protein: CASSRAGGNTGELFF
CDR3 DNA: TGTGCCAGCAGTCGTGCAGGGGGTAACACCGGGGAGCTGTTTTTT
clone size: NA
J gene: TRBJ2-2
D gene: TRBD1
V gene: TRBV6-5

CDR3 protein: CASSEGTFTDTQYF
CDR3 DNA: TGTGCCAGCAGCGAGGGGACTTTCACAGATACGCAGTATTTT
clone size: NA
J gene: TRBJ2-3
D gene: NA
V gene: TRBV6-5

CDR3 protein: CSVDGQKTEAFF
CDR3 DNA: TGCAGCGTTGACGGACAGAAGACTGAAGCTTTCTTT
clone size: NA
J gene: TRBJ1-1
D gene: NA
V gene: TRBV29-1

CDR3 protein: CASSDGGSGGAVHEQFF
CDR3 DNA: TGTGCCAGCAGTGATGGGGGTAGCGGGGGGGCCGTCCATGAGCAGTTCTTC
clone size: NA
J gene: TRBJ2-1
D gene: TRBD2
V gene: TRBV2

CDR3 protein: CASSSRQGRLEQFF
CDR3 DNA: TGTGCCAGCAGCTCGAGACAGGGGCGACTTGAGCAGTTCTTC
clone size: NA
J gene: TRBJ2-1
D gene: TRBD1
V gene: TRBV7-8

CDR3 protein: CASSQVVGTSQPQHF
CDR3 DNA: TGCGCCAGCAGCCAAGTTGTAGGGACTTCTCAGCCCCAGCATTTT
clone size: NA
J gene: TRBJ1-5
D gene: NA
V gene: TRBV4-1

CDR3 protein: CASSGGGKGETQYF
CDR3 DNA: TGCGCCAGCAGCGGCGGGGGGAAGGGAGAGACCCAGTACTTC
clone size: NA
J gene: TRBJ2-5
D gene: TRBD2
V gene: TRBV5-1

CDR3 protein: CASSESGSANEQYF
CDR3 DNA: TGTGCCAGCAGCGAGTCCGGGAGTGCTAACGAGCAGTACTTC
clone size: NA
J gene: TRBJ2-7
D gene: NA
V gene: TRBV7-9

CDR3 protein: CAWRPDRRTGELFF
CDR3 DNA: TGTGCCTGGAGACCAGACAGAAGAACCGGGGAGCTGTTTTTT
clone size: NA
J gene: TRBJ2-2
D gene: NA
V gene: TRBV30

CDR3 protein: CASSSRQGQGPYEQYF
CDR3 DNA: TGTGCCAGCTCGTCGCGGCAGGGACAGGGGCCCTACGAGCAGTACTTC
clone size: NA
J gene: TRBJ2-7
D gene: TRBD1
V gene: TRBV18

CDR3 protein: CASLLTGQPPPYGYTF
CDR3 DNA: TGCGCCAGCTTACTTACTGGGCAGCCACCACCCTATGGCTACACCTTC
clone size: NA
J gene: TRBJ1-2
D gene: NA
V gene: TRBV5-1

CDR3 protein: CASSDVRDTGELFF
CDR3 DNA: TGCGCCAGCAGCGACGTTCGGGACACCGGGGAGCTGTTTTTT
clone size: NA
J gene: TRBJ2-2
D gene: NA
V gene: TRBV5-1

CDR3 protein: CASTRQGAFTDTQYF
CDR3 DNA: TGCGCCAGCACGCGACAGGGCGCTTTCACAGATACGCAGTATTTT
clone size: NA
J gene: TRBJ2-3
D gene: TRBD1
V gene: TRBV5-1

CDR3 protein: CASSSTWGGETEAFF
CDR3 DNA: TGTGCCAGCAGCTCCACTTGGGGGGGGGAAACTGAAGCTTTCTTT
clone size: NA
J gene: TRBJ1-1
D gene: NA
V gene: TRBV5-6

CDR3 protein: CASSVPGGNSPLHF
CDR3 DNA: TGTGCCAGCAGTGTCCCGGGGGGTAATTCACCCCTCCACTTT
clone size: NA
J gene: TRBJ1-6
D gene: NA
V gene: TRBV6-1

CDR3 protein: CASSPRVNAYGYTF
CDR3 DNA: TGCGCCAGCAGCCCCCGGGTGAACGCCTATGGCTACACCTTC
clone size: NA
J gene: TRBJ1-2
D gene: NA
V gene: TRBV5-1

CDR3 protein: CASSPWQGDRVPFF
CDR3 DNA: TGCGCCAGCAGCCCTTGGCAGGGGGACAGAGTCCCTTTCTTT
clone size: NA
J gene: TRBJ1-1
D gene: TRBD1
V gene: TRBV5-1

CDR3 protein: CAWSVGAEAFF
CDR3 DNA: TGTGCCTGGAGCGTCGGTGCTGAAGCTTTCTTT
clone size: NA
J gene: TRBJ1-1
D gene: NA
V gene: TRBV30

CDR3 protein: CASSHHGTSGGGSYNEQFF
CDR3 DNA: TGTGCCAGTAGTCACCATGGGACTAGCGGGGGGGGCTCCTACAATGAGCAGTTCTTC
clone size: NA
J gene: TRBJ2-1
D gene: TRBD2
V gene: TRBV19

CDR3 protein: CASSTPGSNEKLFF
CDR3 DNA: TGTGCCAGTAGTACCCCCGGGAGCAATGAAAAACTGTTTTTT
clone size: NA
J gene: TRBJ1-4
D gene: NA
V gene: TRBV19

CDR3 protein: CASSLEFRGQRNQPQHF
CDR3 DNA: TGTGCCAGCAGCTTAGAGTTCAGGGGGCAGAGGAATCAGCCCCAGCATTTT
clone size: NA
J gene: TRBJ1-5
D gene: TRBD1
V gene: TRBV7-2

CDR3 protein: CASSPSGEAGYEQYF
CDR3 DNA: TGCGCCAGCAGCCCCTCCGGTGAGGCGGGCTACGAGCAGTACTTC
clone size: NA
J gene: TRBJ2-7
D gene: NA
V gene: TRBV5-1

CDR3 protein: CAWRGQGAGEQYF
CDR3 DNA: TGTGCCTGGAGAGGACAGGGGGCGGGCGAGCAGTACTTC
clone size: NA
J gene: TRBJ2-7
D gene: TRBD1
V gene: TRBV30

CDR3 protein: CASSHRDRIYEQYF
CDR3 DNA: TGTGCCAGCTCACACCGCGACAGAATCTACGAGCAGTACTTC
clone size: NA
J gene: TRBJ2-7
D gene: NA
V gene: TRBV18